This T cell receptor beta chain was recovered during a study of radiotherapy plus CTLA-4 blockade in lung cancer. Clones were read by immunoSEQ multiplex PCR, and TCRdb kept only the in-frame ones, dropping some. This table has tens of thousands of clones, approximately 83% appearing once. This CDR3 is 14 amino acids long. Per germline, CDR1 ENHRY and CDR2 SYGVKD. The V end lost 10 bases, the J end lost 7 bases, and 20 bases lay between the germline ends. The material was peripheral blood, obtained from a patient treated with radiotherapy plus ipilimumab. This chain connects TRBV10-3 to TRBJ2-1; possibly TRBD2 for D (6 bases). This sequence was found in a human donor with non-small cell lung cancer who had a partial response to radiotherapy plus ipilimumab. CDR3 bases: TGTGCCACCTTCGCGGAGGGCAGGACTAATGAGCAGTTCTTC. It translates to CATFAEGRTNEQFF.